This is a list of T cell receptor beta chains from one sample in a study of blood T cells in healthy people across ages. TCRdb re-analysed the 5' RACE reads in MiXCR, keeping a single row per CDR3 protein. The profile shows 1 million to 1.2 million distinct CDR3 sequences, 35% to 40% of them singletons. The sequenced material came from blood. The receptors come from a man between 18 and 35 years old in good health. Each CDR3 is given with its conserved first and last residue. A D gene is named only where the DNA matches it firmly. For some rows the clone size is stated as once, few or many, or as a class when expanded; others skip it.

CDR3: CASSLWQSSPLHF
J: TRBJ1-6
D: NA
size: few
V: TRBV12-3/TRBV12-4

CDR3: CASSFQGAGYNEQFF
J: TRBJ2-1
D: TRBD1
size: NA
V: TRBV5-1

CDR3: CASTVYSGDQPQHF
J: TRBJ1-5
D: NA
size: NA
V: TRBV6-2/TRBV6-3

CDR3: CASTTRGARRLDYGYTF
J: TRBJ1-2
D: NA
size: few
V: TRBV13

CDR3: CSAPRGVSSYNEQYF
J: NA
D: NA
size: NA
V: TRBV20-1

CDR3: CASSLATGGEPFF
J: TRBJ1-1
D: NA
size: once
V: TRBV7-9

CDR3: CAGSMGGYNEQFF
J: TRBJ2-1
D: NA
size: NA
V: TRBV19

CDR3: CASARTGVSGYTF
J: TRBJ1-2
D: TRBD1
size: NA
V: TRBV12-3/TRBV12-4

CDR3: CASSLEVGGRDPYGYTF
J: TRBJ1-2
D: NA
size: many
V: TRBV5-1

CDR3: CASSYERAVNTEAFF
J: TRBJ1-1
D: NA
size: few
V: TRBV6-6

CDR3: CAISELTGELFF
J: TRBJ2-2
D: NA
size: once
V: TRBV10-3

CDR3: CASSFSRGGNERFF
J: TRBJ2-1
D: TRBD2
size: NA
V: TRBV12-3/TRBV12-4

CDR3: CSAPGLEETQYF
J: NA
D: NA
size: few
V: TRBV20-1

CDR3: CSASEVAGYGTDTQYF
J: TRBJ2-3
D: NA
size: NA
V: TRBV20-1

CDR3: CASRWGGADTQYF
J: TRBJ2-3
D: TRBD2
size: few
V: TRBV11-2

CDR3: CSARERGSYNSPLHF
J: TRBJ1-6
D: NA
size: few
V: TRBV20-1

CDR3: CASRKTGVLGLEQYF
J: NA
D: TRBD1
size: NA
V: TRBV6-5

CDR3: CASSLWGQGEETQYF
J: TRBJ2-5
D: TRBD1
size: NA
V: TRBV27

CDR3: CASSLLGGGVGSYNEQFF
J: TRBJ2-1
D: NA
size: NA
V: TRBV27

CDR3: CASSLAKTVANTGELFF
J: TRBJ2-2
D: NA
size: NA
V: TRBV12-3/TRBV12-4

CDR3: CASSLGLPRDNEQFF
J: TRBJ2-1
D: NA
size: few
V: TRBV11-2

CDR3: CASSQDRLGPLDTGELFF
J: TRBJ2-2
D: NA
size: NA
V: TRBV4-2

CDR3: CSAPKNEQFF
J: TRBJ2-1
D: NA
size: few
V: TRBV20-1

CDR3: CATWAGVNYGYTF
J: TRBJ1-2
D: NA
size: few
V: TRBV25-1

CDR3: CASSYRDRGLYEQYF
J: TRBJ2-7
D: TRBD1
size: few
V: TRBV7-2

CDR3: CASSFQGRANEQFF
J: TRBJ2-1
D: NA
size: NA
V: TRBV12-3/TRBV12-4

CDR3: CASSFPGQTPRRSYNEQFF
J: TRBJ2-1
D: TRBD1
size: few
V: TRBV7-9

CDR3: CSVEGSPGDGYTF
J: TRBJ1-2
D: NA
size: few
V: TRBV29-1

CDR3: CSAPGVGTEAFF
J: TRBJ1-1
D: NA
size: NA
V: TRBV20-1

CDR3: CASSHQQGPGHETQYF
J: TRBJ2-5
D: NA
size: few
V: TRBV3-1

CDR3: CASSHQTDRAFNEQFF
J: TRBJ2-1
D: TRBD1
size: NA
V: TRBV4-1

CDR3: CASSPQGRDHGYTF
J: TRBJ1-2
D: NA
size: many
V: TRBV28

CDR3: CSASRAGGPDTQYF
J: TRBJ2-3
D: TRBD2
size: NA
V: TRBV20-1

CDR3: CASSIGSGGRPSNEQFF
J: TRBJ2-1
D: NA
size: NA
V: TRBV19

CDR3: CASSPIPWRASGASETQYF
J: TRBJ2-5
D: TRBD2
size: NA
V: TRBV7-8

CDR3: CASSVGQQSLYF
J: TRBJ1-3
D: NA
size: NA
V: TRBV9

CDR3: CANSALGSDTQYF
J: TRBJ2-3
D: NA
size: NA
V: TRBV7-3

CDR3: CSANELIQETQYF
J: TRBJ2-5
D: NA
size: few
V: TRBV20-1

CDR3: CASSFSGLAGMSSYNEQFF
J: TRBJ2-1
D: TRBD2
size: NA
V: TRBV27

CDR3: CASSVGVGQGKSPLHF
J: TRBJ1-6
D: TRBD1
size: NA
V: TRBV9

CDR3: CASSPPRRLGTEAFF
J: TRBJ1-1
D: NA
size: many
V: TRBV7-9

CDR3: CSARDSGGGPYEQYF
J: TRBJ2-7
D: TRBD2
size: NA
V: TRBV20-1

CDR3: CASTRSGTDTQYF
J: TRBJ2-3
D: NA
size: few
V: TRBV6-5

CDR3: CASSLQDWGGRRSPLHF
J: TRBJ1-6
D: NA
size: NA
V: TRBV7-9

CDR3: CATGEGPLNYSYTF
J: TRBJ1-2
D: NA
size: NA
V: TRBV28

CDR3: CASSASRFVGANSTDTQYF
J: TRBJ2-3
D: NA
size: few
V: TRBV12-3/TRBV12-4

CDR3: CASSSQLTGGYNEQFF
J: TRBJ2-1
D: NA
size: few
V: TRBV7-2

CDR3: CVSTLDRVGQYF
J: TRBJ2-4
D: NA
size: NA
V: TRBV12-3/TRBV12-4

CDR3: CATSRARGDTGELFF
J: TRBJ2-2
D: NA
size: NA
V: TRBV15

CDR3: CASSRTARSYNEQFF
J: TRBJ2-1
D: NA
size: NA
V: TRBV2

CDR3: CASRETGDHHEQFF
J: TRBJ2-1
D: TRBD1
size: NA
V: TRBV28

CDR3: CASSQEIELGETQYF
J: TRBJ2-5
D: NA
size: NA
V: TRBV4-3

CDR3: CSARDHLTGEQFF
J: TRBJ2-1
D: NA
size: NA
V: TRBV20-1

CDR3: CSARTVGETQYF
J: NA
D: NA
size: few
V: TRBV20-1

CDR3: CSAREPTGPNEQYF
J: TRBJ2-7
D: NA
size: few
V: TRBV20-1

CDR3: CASRGTGWEKLFF
J: TRBJ1-4
D: TRBD1
size: few
V: TRBV12-3/TRBV12-4

CDR3: CSAIQTTDSNYGYTF
J: TRBJ1-2
D: NA
size: few
V: TRBV20-1

CDR3: CASSRDRPLSGTEAFF
J: TRBJ1-1
D: NA
size: few
V: TRBV7-9